This TCR beta chain was observed in a study of blood T cell repertoires in COVID-19. Whole-study context: From the United States, Italy and Spain came samples of acute and convalescent COVID-19. From T cells, B-cell-depleted T cells, or PBMCs came the material, which was cDNA or gDNA.

In the authors' methods: The authors estimated nucleated cell counts from reference gene primer amplification. Assay: immunoSEQ multiplex PCR; the TCRdb copy retains only in-frame clones and omits some. V and J calls and clone size come straight from that table; D and trimming were deduced from the DNA. The repertoire holds around 150,000 clones, with about 85% as singletons. This CDR3 has 12 amino acids. Per the germline V gene, CDR1 is MNHEY and CDR2 is SVGAGI. Trimming shortened V by 8 bases and J by 6 bases, and 13 bases separated the two germline ends. The chain carries TRBV6-5 and TRBJ1-2, with TRBD1 as a possible D gene (5 bases). This TCR came from a man aged 40-55 years with acute or convalescent COVID-19. The sample taken for sequencing was peripheral blood. CDR3 DNA sequence: TGTGCCAGCGGCGGGACGTCTGATGGCTACACCTTC. Its protein product is CASGGTSDGYTF.